This TCR beta chain is from a study of cytomegalovirus exposure and HLA in healthy donors. The germline CDR1 and CDR2 sequences are LGHNT and FRNRAP. The CDR3 is made up of 15 amino acids. The PCR ran on 60 Vbeta and 13 Jbeta primers. Study processing details: In a later analysis, 70 million to 80 million unique TCR beta chains included roughly 11 million shared by two or more donors. Some clones are missing from TCRdb's copy, which holds only in-frame ones; the method was immunoSEQ multiplex PCR. That table furnishes V, J and clone size, whereas the DNA furnished D and trimming. The sample has about 70,000 clones; 86% are singletons.

The TCR was taken from a woman aged 25 to 39 in good health and CMV-seronegative. The material sequenced was PBMCs. V and J are TRBV12-5 and TRBJ2-5, with 8 nucleotides matching TRBD1. The tail of the sequence fits TRBJ2-7 better, so the J call may be wrong. The CDR3 DNA reads TGTGCTAGTGGCCCAGGGGGCCCGAGCTCCTACGAGCAGTACTTC. Translated: CASGPGGPSSYEQYF.